The text below deals with one TCR beta chain. These data originate in a study of cytotoxic CD8 clonotypes in ibrutinib-treated CLL. Trimming removed 3 bases from V and 6 bases from J, with 21 bases in between. Germline loops: CDR1 ENHRY, CDR2 SYGVKD. The CDR3 spans 16 residues. Libraries were prepared by immunoSEQ multiplex PCR; TCRdb keeps only in-frame clonotypes and omits some of them. The sample yields around 330,000 clones, 67% seen once. The material sequenced was PBMCs, taken after 36 months of ibrutinib treatment. This sequence joins TRBV10-3 and TRBJ2-7; tentative D call: TRBD2 (5 bases). The clonotype comes from a human donor with chronic lymphocytic leukemia. CDR3 DNA sequence: TGTGCCATCAGTGAATCCTCCGCCGGAGGCTCGTCCGAGCAGTACTTC. Translation gives CAISESSAGGSSEQYF.